This entry is about one T cell receptor (beta chain). Its cognate antigen has yet to be identified. The input lacks base qualities; no much larger clone sits a single base away. This sample was included in a study of blood T cells in healthy people across ages (dated by TCRdb to about 2015). With respect to the entire study: Template switching captured roughly one uniquely barcoded TCR beta cDNA molecule per two T cells in model experiments. Age-related changes in TCR beta repertoire diversity were measured in the study by deep sequencing normalized with unique cDNA molecular identifiers. Four age groups were formed from the donors: young (average about 16 years), middle-aged (around 39), aged (roughly 56) and long-lived (more than 75). To avoid experimental bias, donors of different ages were spread randomly across the sequencing lanes. The study analyzed two additional independent replicas of 1 million unique cDNA reads from the same blood draw for two donors, one aged 18 to 30 and one aged 80 or older. The investigation overall reported the following: Compared with the aged group, the long-lived group had more naive CD4+ T cells, fewer expanded clones and increased TCR diversity, a pattern suggesting age selection. Because donor CMV infection status was unknown, age-related changes in expanded clonotypes were potentially confounded. The percentage of naive T cells measured by flow cytometry correlated strongly with observed TCR beta diversity. Estimates of total diversity based on one million sequenced T cells were considered lower bounds and underestimates. As age increased, observed TCR beta diversity per million T cells dropped in a roughly linear way, and a significant reduction was already evident by age 40. Since profiling was done on bulk unsorted PBMCs, naive and antigen-experienced compartments could not be conclusively compared.

The CDR1 and CDR2 encoded by the germline V gene are MGHRA and YSYEKL. Its CDR3 holds 15 amino acids, cysteine through phenylalanine. Just the 45-base CDR3 DNA is kept, in frame starting at base 1. The junction shows trimming of 4 bases on V and 5 bases on J, plus 12 bases between the germline ends. Libraries were prepared through 5' RACE. Instrument used: Illumina HiSeq 2500. A second PCR of roughly 7 to 11 cycles was run with a J-beta primer mix and a sample-barcoded 5' primer. A template-switch 5' adaptor carrying 12 random nucleotides introduced a unique molecular identifier onto each TCR beta cDNA molecule. Each sample yielded at least 3 million CDR3-containing paired-end reads. First-strand cDNA was synthesized from all RNA with the Mint cDNA synthesis kit, primed by a TRBC-specific oligonucleotide. After uracil-DNA glycosylase treatment, a first 18-cycle PCR used universal primers M1SS and BC2_uni_R on all cDNA. The original methods were these. For normalization, 1 million high-quality reads were randomly selected from each sample, with every read carrying a distinct molecular identifier. Instead of being binned into consensus sequences, reads with shared molecular identifiers were discarded. CDR3 identification, clonotype clustering and error correction used MiTCR with a Q25 quality threshold and the strictest error-elimination algorithm. A nonparametric unseen species model using Euler transformation provided a lower-bound estimate of total TCR beta diversity. TCRdb ran its own pipeline on the public reads, namely fastp trimming at Q25 and MiXCR clone calling, and kept in-frame beta chains. Here each entry gathers all rows of one CDR3 protein and keeps the most common genes and DNA. It is TCRdb's table, rather than the study itself, that gives the V and J calls and clone size. This sample holds some 1.4 million distinct CDR3 sequences; 42% were observed only once. Roughly 7.7% of the sample goes to the ten largest clones.

Systemically healthy Caucasian individuals from Russia, some 36 in total and aged about 6 to 90 years, were included as donors. Approximately 10 milliliters of peripheral blood were collected from each donor into EDTA-treated Vacutainer tubes. PBMCs were isolated by Ficoll-Paque density-gradient centrifugation, with at least 7 million obtained per sample. Trizol reagent was used to extract total RNA from PBMCs, with at least 6 micrograms per sample. For every donor, an aliquot of PBMCs went through flow cytometry to measure the percentages of naive CD45RAhigh/CD27high T cells. Sequencing was performed on blood. The rearrangement combines TRBV4-1 with TRBJ1-6, and perhaps TRBD1 as D gene, on 5 matching bases. The TCR originated in a woman aged 18-29 years in good health. Here is the DNA: TGCGCCAGCAGCCCTATAGCGGGGGATAATTCACCCCTCCACTTT. The translation is CASSPIAGDNSPLHF.